Following are 11 T cell receptor beta chains from one sample sequenced in a study of blood T cell repertoires in COVID-19. Produced via immunoSEQ multiplex PCR; TCRdb's table is partial and in-frame only. The repertoire includes 98,000 or so clones, roughly nine tenths of them detected once, and around 5.5% sits in the top ten. Sample: peripheral blood. These receptors were collected from a human donor in a cohort sampled during active COVID-19.

V and J are TRBV14 and TRBJ2-3, with D maybe TRBD2 (6 bases). The germline CDR1 and CDR2 sequences are SGHDN and FVKESK. CDR3 length: 15 residues. The V end lost 1 base, the J end lost 2 bases, and 10 bases lay between the germline ends. CDR3 nucleotides: TGTGCCAGCAGCCAAGCGGGAGTGTTCACAGATACGCAGTATTTT. Translated: CASSQAGVFTDTQYF. The full variable domain, its missing parts supplied by reference TRBV14 and TRBJ2-3, is EAGVTQFPSHSVIEKGQTVTLRCDPISGHDNLYWYRRVMGKEIKFLLHFVKESKQDESGMPNNRFLAERTGGTYSTLKVQPAELEDSGVYFCASSQAGVFTDTQYFGPGTRLTVL.

The V gene is TRBV24-1, the J gene TRBJ1-5, with 9 bases fitting TRBD1. V lost 7 bases, J lost 0 bases, and 12 bases stayed unmatched. Germline V gene lookup returns CDR1 KGHDR and CDR2 SFDVKD. This CDR3 spans 18 amino acids. The chain's CDR3 is CATSARPGQGTSNQPQHF. The CDR3 nucleotides read TGTGCCACCAGCGCTCGTCCGGGACAGGGTACTAGCAATCAGCCCCAGCATTTT.

The chain recombines TRBV28 with TRBJ2-1; 7 positions agree with TRBD2. Germline loops: CDR1 MDHEN, CDR2 SYDVKM. This CDR3 has 15 amino acids. After removal of 5 bases from V and 4 bases from J, the junction contained 8 bases not matched to a gene. The CDR3 sequence: CASSPTSEIYNEQFF. In DNA form, the CDR3 reads TGTGCCAGCAGTCCTACTAGCGAGATTTACAATGAGCAGTTCTTC.

The chain carries TRBV6-1 and TRBJ2-7; D is unresolved. V lost 1 base and J lost 0, with 10 bases in between. Germline loops: CDR1 MNHNS, CDR2 SASEGT. The CDR3 is 15 amino acids. This CDR3 is CASSEVVLSSYEQYF. CDR3 DNA sequence: TGTGCCAGCAGTGAAGTGGTGCTAAGCTCCTACGAGCAGTACTTC.

This sequence joins TRBV7-3 and TRBJ2-3, with D possibly being TRBD2 (7 bases). The germline CDR1 and CDR2 sequences are SGHTA and FQGTGA. V was pared by 5 bases and J by 1 base, with 16 bases between. CDR3 size: 16 residues. The CDR3, as DNA: TGTGCCAGCAGCCCCATAGGGGAGGGGGGCACAGATACGCAGTATTTT. Protein sequence: CASSPIGEGGTDTQYF.

This clone was detected a few times. The chain is built from TRBV4-2 and TRBJ2-3; D might be TRBD2 (7 bases). Looked up from germline, CDR1 is LGHNA and CDR2 is YNFKEQ. The CDR3 is made up of 16 amino acids. V lost 0 bases to trimming and J lost 5 bases, with 15 bases between them. In nucleotides, the CDR3 is TGTGCCAGCAGCCAAGAGGCCGGGGGGCGCTTAGATACGCAGTATTTT. Translating gives CASSQEAGGRLDTQYF.

The J gene is TRBJ2-7, the V gene TRBV27; D may be TRBD2 (8 bases). There are 16 residues in the CDR3. Germline V gene sequence: CDR1 MNHEY, CDR2 SMNVEV (reference sequence). Trimming removed 5 bases at V and 2 bases at J, with 19 bases between. CDR3 sequence reads: CASSPSTGTRTYEQYF. As DNA, the CDR3 is TGTGCCAGCAGTCCTTCGACAGGGACTAGAACCTACGAGCAGTACTTC.

The chain has TRBV5-6 and TRBJ1-2, with 8 bases identical to TRBD1. The J segment lost 4 bases and the V segment lost 5 bases, leaving 13 bases of the junction unmatched. CDR3 size: 16 residues. Looked up from germline, CDR1 is SGHDT and CDR2 is YYEEEE. CDR3 sequence (DNA): TGTGCCAGCAGACTGAAGGGGACAGGTCAAGGCTATGGCTACACCTTC. Residues: CASRLKGTGQGYGYTF. The full variable domain, with the rest looked up from reference TRBV5-6 and TRBJ1-2, is DAGVTQSPTHLIKTRGQQVTLRCSPKSGHDTVSWYQQALGQGPQFIFQYYEEEERQRGNFPDRFSGHQFPNYSSELNVNALLLGDSALYLCASRLKGTGQGYGYTFGSGTRLTVV.

The chain couples TRBV12-5 to TRBJ2-7; D remains unclear. Trimming stripped 5 bases from V and 3 bases from J, with 26 bases between. CDR1 and CDR2 (germline): LGHNT, FRNRAP. There are 18 residues in the CDR3. The CDR3 DNA reads TGTGCTAGTGGTCTCTCGCGCTTACCCAATCTCCAAAACTACGAGCAGTACTTC. It encodes CASGLSRLPNLQNYEQYF. The full variable domain, with the rest looked up from reference TRBV12-5 and TRBJ2-7, is DARVTQTPRHKVTEMGQEVTMRCQPILGHNTVFWYRQTMMQGLELLAYFRNRAPLDDSGMPKDRFSAEMPDATLATLKIQPSEPRDSAVYFCASGLSRLPNLQNYEQYFGPGTRLTVT.

V is TRBV7-3 and J is TRBJ2-1; no firm D call. The germline V gene encodes CDR1 SGHTA and CDR2 FQGTGA. V dropped 5 bases and J dropped 5 bases, with 13 bases sitting between them. The CDR3 spans 14 residues. CDR3 loop: CASSPSLRDNEQFF. DNA of the CDR3: TGTGCCAGCAGCCCCTCACTTCGGGACAATGAGCAGTTCTTC. The full variable domain, with the rest looked up from reference TRBV7-3 and TRBJ2-1, is GAGVSQTPSNKVTEKGKYVELRCDPISGHTALYWYRQSLGQGPEFLIYFQGTGAADDSGLPNDRFFAVRPEGSVSTLKIQRTERGDSAVYLCASSPSLRDNEQFFGPGTRLTVL.

V gene TRBV4-3 combines with J gene TRBJ1-3; D remains unclear. Trimming removed 0 bases at V and 0 bases at J, with 12 bases between. Germline V gives CDR1 LGHNA, CDR2 YSLEER. The CDR3 length is 17 residues. The chain's CDR3 is CASSQESRVSSGNTIYF. CDR3 nucleotides: TGCGCCAGCAGCCAAGAATCCCGAGTAAGCTCTGGAAACACCATATATTTT.